These T cell receptor beta chains were read from a single sample in a study of blood T cell repertoires in COVID-19. Profiled with immunoSEQ multiplex PCR; TCRdb holds only in-frame clones, not every one. The data contain 360,000 or so clones, around 83% of them singletons. The sample was PBMCs or T cells enriched from blood (not recorded which). Source of these receptors: a woman in her fifties or sixties who had recovered from COVID-19. Each CDR3 is given with its conserved first and last residue. Fields, in order: J gene, clone size, D gene, V gene, CDR3 protein, CDR3 DNA. A D gene is named only where the DNA matches it firmly. Size tells how often a clone was seen (once, few, many) or the class of an expanded clone, and some rows leave it out.

>TRBJ2-1|few|-|TRBV29-1
CSALTGNEQFF
TGCAGCGCCCTAACGGGGAATGAGCAGTTCTTC
>TRBJ1-2|few|TRBD1|TRBV19
CASSKGQGGNYGYTF
TGTGCCAGTAGTAAGGGACAGGGTGGAAACTATGGCTACACCTTC
>TRBJ2-6|-|-|TRBV19
CASSMAGFSTSSF
TGTGCCAGTAGTATGGCAGGCTTCTCTACCTCGTCTTTC
>TRBJ1-6|once|TRBD1|TRBV18
CASSLKQGMGTLHF
TGTGCCAGCTCCCTTAAACAGGGGATGGGGACCCTCCACTTT
>TRBJ2-7|-|TRBD2|TRBV9
CASSGGGLDEQYF
TGTGCCAGCAGCGGCGGGGGGTTAGACGAGCAGTACTTC
>TRBJ1-6|-|-|TRBV12-3/TRBV12-4
CASRTVDNSPLHF
TGTGCCAGCAGGACAGTAGATAATTCACCCCTCCACTTT
>TRBJ2-1|-|TRBD1|TRBV6-5
CASSLRDRGNNEQFF
TGTGCCAGCAGCCTCCGGGACAGGGGTAACAATGAGCAGTTCTTC
>TRBJ2-7|-|TRBD1|TRBV18
CASSPETGSYEQYF
TGTGCCAGCTCACCTGAGACAGGGTCCTACGAGCAGTACTTC
>TRBJ2-7|-|TRBD2|TRBV18
CASTRGSGRDYEQYF
TGTGCCAGTACCCGGGGGTCCGGGAGGGACTACGAGCAGTACTTC
>TRBJ2-7|-|TRBD1|TRBV23-1
CASRPNYGTGGPDEQYF
TGCGCCAGCAGACCTAATTATGGGACAGGGGGTCCTGACGAGCAGTACTTC
>TRBJ1-1|-|-|TRBV5-8
CASSHDERWTEAFF
TGTGCCAGCAGCCACGACGAGAGGTGGACTGAAGCTTTCTTT
>TRBJ2-7|once|-|TRBV5-1
CASSLTGPAYEQYF
TGCGCCAGCAGCTTAACAGGGCCTGCCTACGAGCAGTACTTC
>TRBJ2-1|-|TRBD1|TRBV27
CASSLQGAINGDEQFF
TGTGCCAGCAGTCTCCAGGGGGCGATTAATGGGGATGAGCAGTTCTTC
>TRBJ2-3|once|TRBD1|TRBV30
CAWATGGDTQYF
TGTGCCTGGGCGACAGGGGGAGATACGCAGTATTTT
>TRBJ1-5|-|-|TRBV5-6
CASSFLNQPQHF
TGTGCCAGCAGCTTTCTCAATCAGCCCCAGCATTTT
>TRBJ2-3|-|TRBD2|TRBV10-3
CAIKSSGARTDTQYF
TGTGCCATCAAGAGTAGCGGGGCTCGCACAGATACGCAGTATTTT
>TRBJ1-2|-|-|TRBV28
CASTIGGLGYTF
TGTGCCAGCACAATCGGGGGACTGGGCTACACCTTC
>TRBJ1-1|-|TRBD1|TRBV6-5
CASSYPHRGKTEAFF
TGTGCCAGCAGTTATCCTCACAGGGGTAAAACTGAAGCTTTCTTT
>TRBJ1-3|-|TRBD1|TRBV4-3
CASSQEGQGNTIYF
TGCGCCAGCAGCCAGGAAGGACAGGGGAACACCATATATTTT
>TRBJ2-7|-|-|TRBV2
CASRGNEQYF
TGTGCCAGCAGGGGCAACGAGCAGTACTTC
>TRBJ2-3|-|TRBD1|TRBV7-3
CASSLFGTGTADTQYF
TGTGCCAGCAGCTTATTTGGGACAGGGACCGCAGATACGCAGTATTTT
>TRBJ2-5|-|-|TRBV25-1
CASSESGTSGTQYF
TGTGCCAGCAGTGAATCGGGGACAAGCGGGACCCAGTACTTC
>TRBJ1-1|-|TRBD1|TRBV11-2
CASSKWGRQGLAFF
TGTGCCAGCAGCAAGTGGGGGAGACAGGGGTTGGCTTTCTTT
>TRBJ1-3|few|-|TRBV10-3
CAISAVPGDTIYF
TGTGCCATCAGTGCCGTCCCCGGGGACACCATATATTTT
>TRBJ1-2|-|-|TRBV27
CASSLGGVSQYGYTF
TGTGCCAGCAGTTTAGGGGGGGTCAGTCAATATGGCTACACCTTC
>TRBJ1-5|-|-|TRBV6-2/TRBV6-3
CASRLDNNQPQHF
TGTGCCAGCCGCCTGGACAACAATCAGCCCCAGCATTTT
>TRBJ2-3|-|TRBD2|TRBV5-1
CASSWGGRAPIGTDTQYF
TGCGCCAGCAGTTGGGGAGGGAGGGCCCCGATTGGCACAGATACGCAGTATTTT
>TRBJ1-6|-|TRBD1|TRBV7-2
CASSGTGGQSTLHF
TGTGCCAGCAGCGGGACAGGGGGCCAATCTACCCTCCACTTT
>TRBJ1-2|-|-|TRBV6-2/TRBV6-3
CASSLEGANYGYTF
TGTGCCAGCAGCCTGGAGGGAGCTAACTATGGCTACACCTTC
>TRBJ2-5|-|TRBD2|TRBV5-6
CASSIRLAGRYQETQYF
TGTGCCAGCAGCATAAGACTAGCGGGGAGGTACCAAGAGACCCAGTACTTC
>TRBJ1-2|many|TRBD1|TRBV6-2/TRBV6-3
CASSPHQTGGLLYGYTF
TGTGCCAGCAGCCCGCACCAGACAGGGGGTTTGCTCTATGGCTACACCTTC
>TRBJ1-1|-|TRBD1|TRBV2
CATSTAPGQLNTEAFF
TGTGCCACTAGCACGGCGCCGGGACAGCTGAACACTGAAGCTTTCTTT
>TRBJ2-3|-|TRBD2|TRBV7-2
CASSSVPGTSVADTQYF
TGTGCCAGCAGCTCCGTCCCCGGGACTAGCGTCGCAGATACGCAGTATTTT
>TRBJ1-2|-|-|TRBV29-1
CSVAGPQGSGYTF
TGCAGCGTCGCGGGACCACAAGGCTCTGGCTACACCTTC
>TRBJ1-1|-|-|TRBV11-3
CASSPMAGKNTEAFF
TGTGCCAGCAGCCCCATGGCAGGGAAGAACACTGAAGCTTTCTTT
>TRBJ1-1|once|-|TRBV28
CASSLTGTYAEAFF
TGTGCCAGCAGCCTCACAGGGACCTACGCTGAAGCTTTCTTT
>TRBJ2-1|once|-|TRBV9
CASSGGTFSYNEQFF
TGTGCCAGCAGCGGTGGGACTTTCTCCTACAATGAGCAGTTCTTC
>TRBJ1-3|-|TRBD1|TRBV7-6
CASSDQPGGAGNTIYF
TGTGCCAGCAGCGATCAACCAGGGGGAGCTGGAAACACCATATATTTT
>TRBJ1-6|-|-|TRBV7-2
CASSPLGGGNSPLHF
TGTGCCAGCAGCCCTCTGGGGGGTGGTAATTCACCCCTCCACTTT
>TRBJ2-7|-|-|TRBV11-2
CASSIYQGSSYEQYF
TGTGCCAGCAGCATATATCAGGGGTCCTCCTACGAGCAGTACTTC
>TRBJ2-2|-|TRBD2|TRBV7-2
CASSGGLGTGELFF
TGTGCCAGCTCGGGGGGATTGGGCACCGGGGAGCTGTTTTTT
>TRBJ2-7|-|-|TRBV19
CASSPTATFLAEQYF
TGTGCCAGTAGCCCGACAGCTACCTTTCTGGCCGAGCAGTACTTC
>TRBJ1-2|-|-|TRBV28
CASKGGGANYGYTF
TGTGCCAGCAAGGGGGGGGGCGCCAACTATGGCTACACCTTC
>TRBJ1-1|-|-|TRBV5-1
CASTLTGAGGNTEAFF
TGCGCCAGCACCCTAACTGGGGCTGGGGGCAACACTGAAGCTTTCTTT
>TRBJ1-1|once|TRBD1|TRBV7-9
CASSLGTGGVTEAFF
TGTGCCAGCAGCTTAGGGACAGGGGGTGTAACTGAAGCTTTCTTT
>TRBJ2-7|once|TRBD2|TRBV6-1
CASSVLSTAGGLNEQYF
TGTGCCAGCAGTGTCCTCAGTACGGCGGGAGGGCTAAATGAGCAGTACTTC
>TRBJ1-6|once|-|TRBV19
CASSIAGHTNSPLHF
TGTGCCAGTAGTATAGCGGGACATACGAATTCACCCCTCCACTTT
>TRBJ1-5|-|-|TRBV6-1
CASSGRTAYSNQPQHF
TGTGCCAGCAGTGGTCGGACAGCTTATAGCAATCAGCCCCAGCATTTT
>TRBJ1-2|-|TRBD1|TRBV28
CASSSWEGQGYGYTF
TGTGCCAGCAGTTCGTGGGAGGGACAGGGCTATGGCTACACCTTC
>TRBJ2-7|-|-|TRBV6-2/TRBV6-3
CASSYSRRGNSYEQYF
TGTGCCAGCAGTTACTCGAGACGGGGGAATTCCTACGAGCAGTACTTC
>TRBJ1-1|-|-|TRBV18
CASSLQEQGKAFF
TGTGCCAGCTCACTACAGGAACAGGGAAAAGCTTTCTTT
>TRBJ1-1|-|-|TRBV7-2
CASSGQSLNTEAFF
TGTGCCAGCAGCGGACAGAGTTTGAACACTGAAGCTTTCTTT
>TRBJ1-2|-|-|TRBV28
CASSLGALYGYTF
TGTGCCAGCAGTTTGGGGGCGCTTTATGGCTACACCTTC
>TRBJ2-2|-|TRBD2|TRBV3-1/TRBV3-2
CASSHTGTSDTGELFF
TGTGCCAGCAGTCACACCGGGACTAGCGACACCGGGGAGCTGTTTTTT
>TRBJ1-1|-|-|TRBV10-2
CASSWGRLDEAFF
TGCGCCAGCAGTTGGGGGCGCCTGGATGAAGCTTTCTTT